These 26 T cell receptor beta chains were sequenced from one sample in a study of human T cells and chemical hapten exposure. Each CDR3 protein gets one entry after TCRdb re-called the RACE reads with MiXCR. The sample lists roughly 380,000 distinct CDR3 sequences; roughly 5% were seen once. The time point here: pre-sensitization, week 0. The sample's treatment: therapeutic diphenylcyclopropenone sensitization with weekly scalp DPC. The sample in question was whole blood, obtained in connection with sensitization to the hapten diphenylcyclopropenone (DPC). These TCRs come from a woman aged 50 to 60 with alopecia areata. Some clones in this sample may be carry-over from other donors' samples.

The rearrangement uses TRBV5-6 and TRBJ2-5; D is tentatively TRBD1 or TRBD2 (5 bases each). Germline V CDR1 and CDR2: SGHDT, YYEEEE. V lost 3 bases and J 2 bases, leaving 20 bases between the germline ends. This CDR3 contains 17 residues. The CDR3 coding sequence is TGTGCCAGCAGCTCGAACCCCCCCGGGACGGGGCAAGAGACCCAGTACTTC. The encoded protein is CASSSNPPGTGQETQYF.

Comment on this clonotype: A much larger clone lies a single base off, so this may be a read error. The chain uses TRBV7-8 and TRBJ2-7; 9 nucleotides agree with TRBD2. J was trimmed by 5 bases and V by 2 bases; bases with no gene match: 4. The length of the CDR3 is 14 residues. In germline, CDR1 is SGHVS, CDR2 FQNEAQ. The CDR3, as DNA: TGTGCCAGCAGCTTAACCTGGACTAGCGACGAGCAGTACTTC. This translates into CASSLTWTSDEQYF.

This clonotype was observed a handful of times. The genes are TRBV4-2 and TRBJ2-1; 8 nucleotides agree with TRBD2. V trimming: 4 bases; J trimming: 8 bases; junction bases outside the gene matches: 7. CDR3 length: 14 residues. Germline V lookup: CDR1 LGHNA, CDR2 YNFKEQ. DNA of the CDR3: TGTGCCAGCAGCCCGGGACTAGTTGAGCATGAGCAGTTCTTC. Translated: CASSPGLVEHEQFF.

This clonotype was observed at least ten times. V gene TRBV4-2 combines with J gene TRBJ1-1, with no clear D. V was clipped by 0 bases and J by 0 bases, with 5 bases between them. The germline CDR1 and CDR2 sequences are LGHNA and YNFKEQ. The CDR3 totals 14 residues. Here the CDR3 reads CASSQDLVNTEAFF. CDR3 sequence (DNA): TGTGCCAGCAGCCAAGACTTAGTGAACACTGAAGCTTTCTTT.

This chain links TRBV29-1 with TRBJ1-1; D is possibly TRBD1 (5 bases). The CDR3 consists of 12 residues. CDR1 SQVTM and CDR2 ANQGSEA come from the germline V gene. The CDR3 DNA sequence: TGCCGAGGAGGGGAAGAGAGGACTGAAGCTTTCTTT. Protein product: CRGGEERTEAFF.

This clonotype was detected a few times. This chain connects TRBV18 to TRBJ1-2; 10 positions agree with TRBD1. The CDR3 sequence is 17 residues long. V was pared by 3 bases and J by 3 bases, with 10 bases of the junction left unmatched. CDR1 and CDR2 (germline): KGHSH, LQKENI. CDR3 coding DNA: TGTGCCAGCTCACCCCTTAACGCCGGGACAGGGGACTATGGCTACACCTTC. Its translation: CASSPLNAGTGDYGYTF. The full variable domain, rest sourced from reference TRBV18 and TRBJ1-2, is NAGVMQNPRHLVRRRGQEARLRCSPMKGHSHVYWYRQLPEEGLKFMVYLQKENIIDESGMPKERFSAEFPKEGPSILRIQQVVRGDSAAYFCASSPLNAGTGDYGYTFGSGTRLTVV.

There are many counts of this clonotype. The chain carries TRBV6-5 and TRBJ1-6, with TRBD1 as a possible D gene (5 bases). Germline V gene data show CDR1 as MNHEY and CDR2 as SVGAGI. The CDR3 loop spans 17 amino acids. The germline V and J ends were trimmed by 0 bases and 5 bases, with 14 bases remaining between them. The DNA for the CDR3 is TGTGCCAGCAGTTACTCGATTGAGGGGCCTAATAATTCACCCCTCCACTTT. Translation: CASSYSIEGPNNSPLHF.

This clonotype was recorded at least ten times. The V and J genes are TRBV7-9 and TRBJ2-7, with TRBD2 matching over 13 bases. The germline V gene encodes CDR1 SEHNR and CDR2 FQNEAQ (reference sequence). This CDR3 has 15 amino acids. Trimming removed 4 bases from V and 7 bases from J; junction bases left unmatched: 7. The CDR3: CASSSGTSGTREQYF. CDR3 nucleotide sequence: TGTGCCAGCAGCTCCGGGACTAGCGGGACTCGGGAGCAGTACTTC.

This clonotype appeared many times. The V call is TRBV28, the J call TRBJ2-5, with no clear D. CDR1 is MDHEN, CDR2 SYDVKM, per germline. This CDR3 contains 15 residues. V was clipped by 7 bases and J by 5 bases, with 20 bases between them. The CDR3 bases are TGTGCCAGCATCAAAGAGGTCGGCATCTCGGAGACCCAGTACTTC. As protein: CASIKEVGISETQYF.

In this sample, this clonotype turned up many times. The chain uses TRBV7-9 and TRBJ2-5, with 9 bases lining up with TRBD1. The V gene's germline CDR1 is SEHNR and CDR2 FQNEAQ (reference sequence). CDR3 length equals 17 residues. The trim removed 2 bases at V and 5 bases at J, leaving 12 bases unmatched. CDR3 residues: CASSLPLLTGGRETQYF. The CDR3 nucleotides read TGTGCCAGCAGCTTACCCTTGTTGACAGGGGGTAGGGAGACCCAGTACTTC.

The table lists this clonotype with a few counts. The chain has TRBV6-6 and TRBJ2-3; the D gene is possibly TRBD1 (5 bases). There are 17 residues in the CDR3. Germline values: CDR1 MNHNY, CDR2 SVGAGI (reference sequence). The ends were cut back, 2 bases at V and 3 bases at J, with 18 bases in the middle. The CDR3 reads CASSYTSALGVTDTQYF. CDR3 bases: TGTGCCAGCAGTTACACCAGCGCGCTAGGGGTGACAGATACGCAGTATTTT.

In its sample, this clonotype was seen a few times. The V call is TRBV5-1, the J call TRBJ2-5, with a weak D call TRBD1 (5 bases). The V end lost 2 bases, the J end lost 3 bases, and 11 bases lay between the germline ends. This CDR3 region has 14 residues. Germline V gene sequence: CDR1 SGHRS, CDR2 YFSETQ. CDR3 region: CASSFGQDKETQYF. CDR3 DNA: TGCGCCAGCAGCTTTGGACAAGATAAAGAGACCCAGTACTTC.

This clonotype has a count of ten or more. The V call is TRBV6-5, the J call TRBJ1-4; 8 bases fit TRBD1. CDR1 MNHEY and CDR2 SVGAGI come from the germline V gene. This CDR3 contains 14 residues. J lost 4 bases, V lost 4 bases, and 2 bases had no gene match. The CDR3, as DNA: TGTGCCAGCAGTTTTACAGGGGGTAATGAAAAACTGTTTTTT. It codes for CASSFTGGNEKLFF.

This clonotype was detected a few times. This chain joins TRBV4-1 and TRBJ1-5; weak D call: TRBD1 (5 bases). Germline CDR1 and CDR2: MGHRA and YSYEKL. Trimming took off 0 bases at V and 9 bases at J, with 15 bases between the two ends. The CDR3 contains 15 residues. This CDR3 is CASSQDTAGLWPQHF. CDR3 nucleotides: TGCGCCAGCAGCCAAGATACGGCAGGGTTATGGCCCCAGCATTTT.

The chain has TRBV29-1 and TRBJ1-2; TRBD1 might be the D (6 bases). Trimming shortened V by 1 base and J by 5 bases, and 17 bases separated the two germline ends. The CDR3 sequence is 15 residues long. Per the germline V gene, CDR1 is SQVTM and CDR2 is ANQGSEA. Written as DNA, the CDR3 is TGCAGCGTTGAAGCGGGTCAGGGGCATGGTTATGGCTACACCTTC. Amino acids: CSVEAGQGHGYGYTF.

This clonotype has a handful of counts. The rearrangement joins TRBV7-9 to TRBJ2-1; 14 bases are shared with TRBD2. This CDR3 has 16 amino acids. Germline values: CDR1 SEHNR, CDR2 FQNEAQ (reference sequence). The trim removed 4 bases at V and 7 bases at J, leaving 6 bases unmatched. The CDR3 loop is CASSWPGLAGVNEQFF. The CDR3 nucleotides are TGTGCCAGCAGCTGGCCGGGACTAGCGGGAGTTAATGAGCAGTTCTTC.

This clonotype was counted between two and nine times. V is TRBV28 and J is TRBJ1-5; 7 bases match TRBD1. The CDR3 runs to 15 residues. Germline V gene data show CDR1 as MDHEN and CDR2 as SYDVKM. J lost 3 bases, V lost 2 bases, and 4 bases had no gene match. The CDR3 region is CASSLGTVINQPQHF. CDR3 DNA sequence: TGTGCCAGCAGTTTAGGGACAGTTATCAATCAGCCCCAGCATTTT.

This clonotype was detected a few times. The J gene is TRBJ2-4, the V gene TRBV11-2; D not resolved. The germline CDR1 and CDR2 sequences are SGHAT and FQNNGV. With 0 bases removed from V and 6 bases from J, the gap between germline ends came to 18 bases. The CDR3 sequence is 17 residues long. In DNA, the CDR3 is TGTGCCAGCAGCTTAGAGGGCGCAGGACGGGTCTTAAACATTCAGTACTTC. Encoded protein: CASSLEGAGRVLNIQYF.

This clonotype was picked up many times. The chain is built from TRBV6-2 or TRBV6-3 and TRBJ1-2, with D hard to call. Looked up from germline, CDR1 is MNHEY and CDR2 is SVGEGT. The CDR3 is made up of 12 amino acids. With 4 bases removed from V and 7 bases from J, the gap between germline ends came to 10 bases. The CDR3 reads CASSFPSRGYTF. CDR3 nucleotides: TGTGCCAGCAGTTTTCCCTCACGTGGCTACACCTTC.

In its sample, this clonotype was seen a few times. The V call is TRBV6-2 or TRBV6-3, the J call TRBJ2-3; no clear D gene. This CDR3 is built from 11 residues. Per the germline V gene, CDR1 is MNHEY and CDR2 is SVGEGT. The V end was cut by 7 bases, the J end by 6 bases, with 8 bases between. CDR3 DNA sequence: TGTGCCAGCACCAACGTTGATACGCAGTATTTT. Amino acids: CASTNVDTQYF.

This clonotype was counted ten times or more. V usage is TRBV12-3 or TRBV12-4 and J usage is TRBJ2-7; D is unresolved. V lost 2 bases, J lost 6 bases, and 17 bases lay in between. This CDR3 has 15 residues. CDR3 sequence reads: CASSLQSRPLSEQYF. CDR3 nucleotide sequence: TGTGCCAGCAGTTTACAGAGTCGTCCTTTGAGCGAGCAGTACTTC.

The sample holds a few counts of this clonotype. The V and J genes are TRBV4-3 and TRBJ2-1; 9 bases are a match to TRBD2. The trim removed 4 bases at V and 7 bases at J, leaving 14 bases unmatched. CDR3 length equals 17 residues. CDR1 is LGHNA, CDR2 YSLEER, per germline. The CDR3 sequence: CASSLRTAGGSGNEQFF. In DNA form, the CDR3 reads TGCGCCAGCAGCCTTAGAACGGCGGGAGGGTCGGGTAATGAGCAGTTCTTC.

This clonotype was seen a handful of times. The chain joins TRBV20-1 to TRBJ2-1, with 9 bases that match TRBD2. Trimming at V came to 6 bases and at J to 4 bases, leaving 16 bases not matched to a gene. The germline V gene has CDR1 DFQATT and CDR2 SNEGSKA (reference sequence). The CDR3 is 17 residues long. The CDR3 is CSALINLSGGRYNEQFF. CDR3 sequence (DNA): TGCAGTGCCCTAATAAACCTTAGCGGGGGCCGGTACAATGAGCAGTTCTTC.

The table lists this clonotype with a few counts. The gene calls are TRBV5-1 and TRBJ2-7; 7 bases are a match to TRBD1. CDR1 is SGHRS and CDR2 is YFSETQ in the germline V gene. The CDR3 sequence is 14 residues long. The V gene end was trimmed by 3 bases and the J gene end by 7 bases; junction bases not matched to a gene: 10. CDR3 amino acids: CASSSGTDPSEQYF. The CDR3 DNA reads TGCGCCAGCAGCTCCGGGACAGATCCCTCGGAGCAGTACTTC.

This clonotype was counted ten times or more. The CDR3 DNA sequence: TGTGCCAGCATGCCAAGTTGGGGGTTGATCTATGGCTACACCTTC. It is translated as CASMPSWGLIYGYTF. The gene calls are TRBV7-8 and TRBJ1-2; a weak D match, TRBD1 (5 bases). The germline V gene encodes CDR1 SGHVS and CDR2 FQNEAQ. Deletions cut 7 bases from V and 4 bases from J, with 19 bases between. The CDR3 sequence is 15 residues long. Full variable domain (missing parts from reference TRBV7-8 and TRBJ1-2): GAGVSQSPRYKVAKRGQDVALRCDPISGHVSLFWYQQALGQGPEFLTYFQNEAQLDKSGLPSDRFFAERPEGSVSTLKIQRTQQEDSAVYLCASMPSWGLIYGYTFGSGTRLTVV.

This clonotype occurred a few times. The CDR3 loop reads CASTRGPQETQYF. CDR3 DNA: TGTGCCAGCACTCGGGGTCCCCAAGAGACCCAGTACTTC. This rearrangement joins TRBV12-3 or TRBV12-4 to TRBJ2-5, with D possibly being TRBD2 (5 bases). This CDR3 region has 13 residues. V was clipped by 7 bases and J by 1 base, with 10 bases between them.